The present entry profiles one T cell receptor beta chain with its context. Antigen specificity is unknown. A read error may produce the germline difference seen at one junction end. These data originate in a study of type 1 and type 2 diabetes patients. Study-level background: Participants included type 1 and type 2 diabetes patients plus nondiabetic controls. Magnetic bead positive selection isolated CD4+ or CD8+ T cells from PBMCs.

This CDR3 comprises 14 residues. Study results and limitations: Type 2 diabetes and control V and J usage correlated highly, about 0.97.

PCR was run on genomic DNA. The TCR beta CDR3 region was amplified using 30 forward and 13 reverse primers. MiXCR, run by TCRdb on the multiplex PCR reads, gives a single entry per CDR3 protein. The table records about 250,000 distinct CDR3 sequences, around 47% of them present only once. The genes are TRBV12-3 or TRBV12-4 and TRBJ2-7, with TRBD2 identical over 8 bases. The specimen was peripheral blood mononuclear cells (PBMCs). The sequence was obtained from a man between 18 and 29 years old with type 2 diabetes. CDR3: CASSTSGPSYEQYF. DNA of the CDR3: TGTGCCAGCAGTACTAGCGGTCCCTCCTACGAGCAATACTTC.